These 5 T cell receptor beta chains were sequenced from one sample in a study. Cells sorted as Tregs were CD4+, CD25+ and CD127-/low. TCRdb processed the 5' RACE reads anew with MiXCR; each CDR3 protein has one entry. The data contain approximately 50,000 distinct CDR3 sequences, about a fifth of them seen just once; the ten biggest clones take up around 3.2%. The material sequenced was tumor-infiltrating Tregs sorted from the breast tumor. These receptor sequences come from a female donor with breast cancer.

This clonotype was counted between two and nine times. The J gene is TRBJ2-7, the V gene TRBV7-8; possibly TRBD1 for D (6 bases). V shed 2 bases and J shed 6 bases, with 8 bases lying between them. This CDR3 has 12 amino acids. Germline V gene sequence: CDR1 SGHVS, CDR2 FQNEAQ. The CDR3 nucleotides are TGTGCCAGCAGCTTAAAGGGGGTCGAGCAGTACTTC. This codes for CASSLKGVEQYF.

The CDR3 reads CASSPTGLGDRFGYTF. The DNA for the CDR3 is TGTGCCAGCTCACCCACCGGATTAGGGGATCGGTTTGGCTACACCTTC. The genes are TRBV18 and TRBJ1-2; a possible D gene is TRBD1 (5 bases). CDR1 is KGHSH and CDR2 is LQKENI in the germline V gene. This CDR3 contains 16 residues. V was pared by 3 bases and J by 7 bases, with 21 bases between.

This clonotype showed up just a few times. The rearrangement links TRBV10-3 to TRBJ2-6; D remains ambiguous. Trimming pared 4 bases from V and 1 base from J, leaving 8 bases between. This CDR3 spans 15 amino acids. Germline values: CDR1 ENHRY, CDR2 SYGVKD. The CDR3 DNA sequence: TGTGCCATCAGTGTTAGGGATTCTGGGGCCAACGTCCTGACTTTC. It codes for CAISVRDSGANVLTF.

V is TRBV6-1 and J is TRBJ2-3; 10 bases fit TRBD1. The V segment lost 5 bases and the J segment 2 bases; nucleotides outside the gene matches: 4. The CDR3 covers 15 residues. The germline CDR1 and CDR2 sequences are MNHNS and SASEGT. Written as DNA, the CDR3 is TGTGCCAGCAGTATGGGACAGGGGCTCACAGATACGCAGTATTTT. It translates to CASSMGQGLTDTQYF.

This chain joins TRBV6-5 and TRBJ1-2; the match to TRBD1 covers 11 bases. V was pared by 5 bases and J by 8 bases, with 13 bases of the junction left unmatched. The CDR3 spans 16 residues. Germline CDR1 MNHEY, CDR2 SVGAGI. DNA of the CDR3: TGTGCCAGCAGTCGGACAGGGGGCGCGAGAACCCGAGGCTACACCTTC. Its translation: CASSRTGGARTRGYTF.